This T cell receptor (beta chain) was sequenced for a study of blood T cell repertoires in COVID-19. Across the whole study: Italy, Spain and the United States were the sources of the convalescent and acute COVID-19 samples.

The CDR3 totals 15 residues. The germline gives CDR1 SGDLS, CDR2 YYNGEE. V gave up 5 bases and J gave up 3 bases; unmatched junction bases: 8. How the authors handled the data: For nucleated cells, counts were estimated from reference gene primer amplification. TCRdb's table, derived via immunoSEQ multiplex PCR, lists solely in-frame clones and lacks some. V and J calls plus clone size are reproduced from that table; the DNA served to infer D and trimming. The sample includes under 60,000 clones, 65% to 85% seen only once; the top ten take about 20%. The TCR sequence derives from a human donor with active or convalescent COVID-19. The donor label of this sample is uncertain. The chain employs TRBV9 and TRBJ1-5, with 7 bases lining up with TRBD1. The material sequenced was peripheral blood. CDR3 nucleotides: TGTGCCAGCAGTGAACAGGGGAACGCCAATCAGCCCCAGCATTTT. As protein: CASSEQGNANQPQHF.